This TCR beta chain stems from a study of T cell responses to AZD1222 COVID-19 vaccine. Study summary: Second doses that came at about 4 or about 12 weeks were put together.

Study conclusions and caveats: All repertoire sampling was performed exclusively after the peak T cell response. Mostly white British, mostly female donors; authors suggested clonal diversity may be underestimated. A rise in Spike-specific TCR breadth and depth followed two AZD1222 doses.

Concerning this clone itself: Its antigen is unknown.

The V end was cut by 4 bases, the J end by 7 bases, with 11 bases between. The CDR3 contains 13 residues. The germline CDR1 and CDR2 sequences are LGHDT and YNNKEL (reference sequence). The data were produced by immunoSEQ multiplex PCR, yet TCRdb's version contains in-frame clones alone and is incomplete. The sample gives about 100,000 clones, more than 85% of which show up once; 16% is in the top ten. The TCR comes from an adult in good health. The rearrangement uses TRBV3-1 (or the pseudogene TRBV3-2) and TRBJ1-5, with TRBD1 as a possible D gene (5 bases). This specimen consisted of peripheral blood, obtained on day 0 of AZD1222 vaccination. CDR3 DNA sequence: TGTGCCAGCAGCCCAGGAGGGGACCAGCCCCAGCATTTT. This sequence encodes CASSPGGDQPQHF.